The 17 T cell receptor beta chains listed next were all sequenced from one sample in a study of glioma-infiltrating T cells (dated by TCRdb to about 2016). Sequencing took place on an Illumina MiSeq. The iRepertoire nested amplicon-rescue multiplex PCR (arm-PCR) platform was used to amplify TCR alpha and beta CDR3 regions from RNA. TCRdb reprocessed the public reads (quality trimming at Q25 with fastp, clone calling with MiXCR) and kept in-frame beta chains. Entries are consolidated by CDR3 protein sequence, retaining the most common genes and DNA. The sample includes about 180,000 distinct CDR3 sequences, with over 40% observed a single time. About 5.2% of the sample rests with the top ten. Sequences were obtained from glioma tissue, nonneoplastic brain tissue, or PBMCs (not recorded which). These TCRs come from a human donor with low-grade glioma or glioblastoma, undergoing nonglioma brain surgery, or in good health (not recorded which).

This clonotype was counted between two and nine times. A much larger clonotype is one base distant, so this may be a read error. The rearrangement joins TRBV25-1 to TRBJ2-1; D is unresolved. Germline-derived CDR1 and CDR2 are MGHDK and SYGVNS. The CDR3 contains 10 residues. CDR3 amino acids: CASSLDEKFF. CDR3 bases: TGTGCCAGCAGTTTAGATGAGAAGTTCTTC.

This clonotype was counted at least ten times. The chain has TRBV27 and TRBJ1-1; D gene unclear. V was clipped by 8 bases and J by 1 base, with 11 bases between them. This CDR3 has 13 amino acids. The germline gives CDR1 MNHEY, CDR2 SMNVEV (reference sequence). CDR3 sequence: CASSEARNTEAFF. CDR3 sequence (DNA): TGTGCCAGCTCGGAAGCGCGGAACACTGAAGCTTTCTTT.

About this clonotype itself: Given a much more abundant clone one base away, this may be a read error. This chain uses TRBV28 with TRBJ2-1; possibly TRBD1 for D (6 bases). In germline, CDR1 is MDHEN, CDR2 SYDVKM. Trimming took off 4 bases at V and 4 bases at J, with 14 bases between the two ends. CDR3 length: 15 amino acids. In nucleotides, the CDR3 is TGTGCCAGCAGTTGTCCGGACAGTCAATACAATGAGCAGTTCTTC. Translation gives CASSCPDSQYNEQFF. Full variable domain (outside the CDR3, taken from reference TRBV28 and TRBJ2-1): DVKVTQSSRYLVKRTGEKVFLECVQDMDHENMFWYRQDPGLGLRLIYFSYDVKMKEKGDIPEGYSVSREKKERFSLILESASTNQTSMYLCASSCPDSQYNEQFFGPGTRLTVL.

The rearrangement links TRBV7-3 to TRBJ2-1; 9 positions agree with TRBD1. V shed 5 bases and J 8 bases; nucleotides not matched to a gene: 10. From germline, CDR1 is SGHTA and CDR2 FQGTGA. There are 15 residues in the CDR3. CDR3 region: CASSESGQGFDEQFF. The DNA of the CDR3 is TGTGCCAGCAGCGAATCGGGACAGGGCTTCGATGAGCAGTTCTTC.

Concerning this clonotype itself: Compared with germline, one end of the junction differs, possibly owing to a read error. The chain has TRBV4-1 and TRBJ2-5; D unclear. The CDR3 consists of 13 residues. From germline, CDR1 is MGHRA and CDR2 YSYEKL. CDR3 DNA: TGCGCCAGCAGGCAAGTTATGCGGGAGACCCAGTACTTC. Its protein is CASRQVMRETQYF.

The chain has TRBV6-2 or TRBV6-3 and TRBJ1-5; unclear D gene. Germline-derived CDR1 and CDR2 are MNHEY and SVGEGT. This CDR3 spans 14 amino acids. The CDR3 region is CVSSYPGRSQPQHF. The CDR3 nucleotides read TGTGTTAGCAGTTACCCGGGTAGGAGTCAGCCCCAGCATTTT.

The CDR3 loop is CASSQASKSGENEQYF. The CDR3 DNA sequence: TGTGCCAGCAGCCAAGCGTCCAAAAGTGGGGAAAACGAGCAGTACTTC. The chain employs TRBV14 and TRBJ2-7; no clear D. CDR3 length: 16 amino acids. Trimming removed 1 base from V and 5 bases from J, with 18 bases in between. The germline CDR1 and CDR2 sequences are SGHDN and FVKESK.

As for this clonotype: The junction departs from the called germline gene at one end, perhaps through a read error. The V gene is TRBV9, the J gene TRBJ2-1; a possible D gene is TRBD2 (5 bases). Germline lookup yields CDR1 SGDLS and CDR2 YYNGEE. The length of the CDR3 is 14 residues. The CDR3 region has the DNA TGTGCCAGCGGACCTGGAGGCTCCAACAATGAGCAGTTCTTC. Translation gives CASGPGGSNNEQFF.

With regard to this clonotype: A read error may explain this, as a much larger clone is one base away. The chain joins TRBV2 to TRBJ2-3; no clear D gene. Germline V gene lookup returns CDR1 SNHLY and CDR2 FYNNEI. Trimming shortened V by 7 bases and J by 1 base, and 15 bases separated the two germline ends. The CDR3 sequence is 15 residues long. The CDR3, as DNA: TGTGCCAGCATTGATCGAACACTCCGCACAGATACGCAGTATTTT. Amino acids: CASIDRTLRTDTQYF. Full variable domain (outside the CDR3, taken from reference TRBV2 and TRBJ2-3): EPEVTQTPSHQVTQMGQEVILRCVPISNHLYFYWYRQILGQKVEFLVSFYNNEISEKSEIFDDQFSVERPDGSNFTLKIRSTKLEDSAMYFCASIDRTLRTDTQYFGPGTRLTVL.

This clonotype appeared a few times. A read error may account for a junction end that differs from germline. V and J are TRBV10-2 and TRBJ2-6; TRBD1 aligns across 8 bases. This CDR3 spans 16 amino acids. The germline gives CDR1 WSHSY, CDR2 SAAADI. The CDR3 protein is CASRDRYASGANVLTF. In DNA form, the CDR3 reads TGTGCCAGCAGGGACAGGTACGCCTCTGGGGCCAACGTCCTGACTTTC.

This clonotype has ten or more counts. V and J are TRBV7-2 and TRBJ2-3; weak D call: TRBD2 (5 bases). V was cut by 2 bases and J by 0 bases, with 9 bases left in between. Germline-derived CDR1 and CDR2 are SGHTA and FQGNSA. There are 15 residues in the CDR3. The CDR3 is CASSLIGLSTDTQYF. The DNA of the CDR3 is TGTGCCAGCAGCTTAATCGGACTTAGCACAGATACGCAGTATTTT.

This clonotype was observed many times. The DNA for the CDR3 is TGTGCCAGCACCCCTGGGGGAGGAGAGACCCAGTACTTC. Translated, it gives CASTPGGGETQYF. V and J are TRBV7-2 and TRBJ2-5; TRBD2 might be the D (6 bases). V was clipped by 7 bases and J by 4 bases, with 13 bases between them. This CDR3 is built from 13 residues. CDR1 SGHTA and CDR2 FQGNSA come from the germline V gene.

About this clonotype: It may be a read error: a sequence one base away is much more abundant. The rearrangement uses TRBV12-3 or TRBV12-4 and TRBJ2-5, with unresolved D. V lost 8 bases, J lost 5 bases, and 6 bases lay in between. This CDR3 has 10 amino acids. CDR3 region: CASGLETQYF. CDR3 bases: TGTGCCAGCGGCCTGGAGACCCAGTACTTC.

The V gene is TRBV18, the J gene TRBJ2-1, with 10 bases identical to TRBD1. Germline trimming cut 6 bases from V and 3 bases from J; bases unmatched to any gene: 5. CDR3 length: 15 amino acids. Germline V gives CDR1 KGHSH, CDR2 LQKENI. The CDR3 is CASSHRDRGYNEQFF. CDR3 in DNA: TGTGCCAGCTCGCACCGGGACAGGGGCTACAATGAGCAGTTCTTC.

The chain has TRBV2 and TRBJ2-3; D not resolved. Trimming shortened V by 7 bases and J by 4 bases, and 15 bases separated the two germline ends. CDR1 SNHLY and CDR2 FYNNEI come from the germline V gene. The CDR3 sequence is 14 residues long. The CDR3 nucleotides read TGTGCCAGCACTAGGTCTAGTTTTGCAGATACGCAGTATTTT. It codes for CASTRSSFADTQYF.

This clonotype was found many times. The gene calls are TRBV20-1 and TRBJ2-3; D unresolved. V was trimmed by 4 bases and J by 6 bases, leaving 8 bases between them. CDR1 is DFQATT and CDR2 is SNEGSKA in the germline V gene (reference sequence). CDR3 length: 11 residues. The CDR3 bases are TGCAGTGCTACTTTTTTGGATACGCAGTATTTT. Translated: CSATFLDTQYF.

In the case of this clonotype: This likely comes from a read error, as the CDR3 has no conserved phenylalanine or tryptophan at its end. The chain couples TRBV28 to TRBJ2-1, with 10 bases identical to TRBD2. J lost 6 bases, V lost 6 bases, and 8 bases had no gene match. This CDR3 comprises 15 residues. Germline CDR1 is MDHEN and CDR2 is SYDVKM. CDR3 DNA: TGTGCCAGCAGAGTAGAAGCGGGAGGGTGCAATGAGCAGTTCTTA. Encoded protein: CASRVEAGGCNEQFL.